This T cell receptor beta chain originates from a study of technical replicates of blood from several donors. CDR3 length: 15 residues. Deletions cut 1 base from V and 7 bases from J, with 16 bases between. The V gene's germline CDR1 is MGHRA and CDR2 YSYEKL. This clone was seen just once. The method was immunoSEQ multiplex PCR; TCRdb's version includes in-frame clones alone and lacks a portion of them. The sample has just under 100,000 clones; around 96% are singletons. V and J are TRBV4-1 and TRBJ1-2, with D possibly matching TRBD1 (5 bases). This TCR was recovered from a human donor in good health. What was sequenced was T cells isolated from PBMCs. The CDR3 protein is CASSQVGLQDGGYTF. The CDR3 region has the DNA TGCGCCAGCAGCCAAGTAGGATTACAGGATGGTGGCTACACCTTC.